A single sample gave rise to the 27 T cell receptor beta chains below, sequenced in a study of T-cell memory formation after mild COVID-19. TCRdb reprocessed the 5' RACE reads via MiXCR and lists one record per CDR3 protein. The table shows some 410,000 distinct CDR3 sequences, with more than 20% occurring only once. The specimen was PBMCs or a T cell subset sorted from them (not recorded which). The receptors originated from an adult woman who had mild COVID-19 (a few samples of this study predate the infection). Cell type and time point are not known.

V and J are TRBV3-1 and TRBJ2-7; D is perhaps TRBD1 or TRBD2 (5 bases each). The CDR3 runs to 15 residues. Germline lookup yields CDR1 LGHDT and CDR2 YNNKEL (reference sequence). V was pared by 6 bases and J by 2 bases, with 17 bases between. CDR3 coding DNA: TGTGCCAGCAGACCTTCCCCCGGGACCGCCTACGAGCAGTACTTC. It specifies CASRPSPGTAYEQYF.

At least ten counts were recorded for this clonotype. The chain uses TRBV27 and TRBJ2-2; TRBD1 agrees at 9 bases. The CDR3 consists of 13 residues. Germline CDR1 MNHEY, CDR2 SMNVEV (reference sequence). V trimming: 6 bases; J trimming: 6 bases; junction bases outside the gene matches: 2. Here the CDR3 reads CASRRQGAGELFF. CDR3 DNA sequence: TGTGCCAGCAGGAGACAGGGGGCCGGGGAGCTGTTTTTT.

This clonotype has a handful of counts. V usage is TRBV4-1 and J usage is TRBJ1-3; D gene unclear. The V end lost 5 bases, the J end lost 4 bases, and 9 bases lay between the germline ends. The CDR3 runs 13 residues. Germline CDR1 and CDR2: MGHRA and YSYEKL. The CDR3 loop reads CASSSRTGNTIYF. In DNA, the CDR3 is TGCGCCAGCAGCTCCCGGACGGGAAACACCATATATTTT.

The chain has TRBV11-2 and TRBJ2-5; 15 bases align to TRBD2. The J segment lost 3 bases and the V segment lost 5 bases, leaving 4 bases of the junction unmatched. Germline V gives CDR1 SGHAT, CDR2 FQNNGV. The CDR3 is 16 amino acids. The CDR3 sequence: CASSPRTSGGEETQYF. In nucleotides, the CDR3 is TGTGCCAGCAGCCCCCGGACTAGCGGGGGGGAAGAGACCCAGTACTTC.

This chain joins TRBV6-5 and TRBJ2-6; D unresolved. The CDR3 spans 16 residues. V lost 0 bases and J 0 bases, leaving 6 bases between the germline ends. CDR1 and CDR2 from the germline V gene are MNHEY and SVGAGI. CDR3 nucleotide sequence: TGTGCCAGCAGTTACTCTCATCTCTCTGGGGCCAACGTCCTGACTTTC. Its protein is CASSYSHLSGANVLTF.

The chain employs TRBV11-2 and TRBJ2-6; D is unclear. In germline, CDR1 is SGHAT, CDR2 FQNNGV. The CDR3 is 18 amino acids. Between the trimmed V and J ends, which lost 0 bases and 0 bases, there was a span of 12 bases. In DNA form, the CDR3 reads TGTGCCAGCAGCTTAGATCTATGGAAAAGCTCTGGGGCCAACGTCCTGACTTTC. Translated: CASSLDLWKSSGANVLTF. Full variable domain (outside the CDR3, taken from reference TRBV11-2 and TRBJ2-6): EAGVAQSPRYKIIEKRQSVAFWCNPISGHATLYWYQQILGQGPKLLIQFQNNGVVDDSQLPKDRFSAERLKGVDSTLKIQPAKLEDSAVYLCASSLDLWKSSGANVLTFGAGSRLTVL.

This clonotype has more than one count but fewer than ten. The chain joins TRBV7-3 to TRBJ2-1, with a tentative D call TRBD1 (6 bases). Trimming pared 6 bases from V and 3 bases from J, leaving 18 bases between. Germline CDR1 reads SGHTA; CDR2 reads FQGTGA. The CDR3 is 16 amino acids. In DNA form, the CDR3 reads TGTGCCAGCAGTCCGATGAACACAGGGATCTACAATGAGCAGTTCTTC. It yields the protein CASSPMNTGIYNEQFF. Supplemented by reference TRBV7-3 and TRBJ2-1, the full variable domain reads GAGVSQTPSNKVTEKGKYVELRCDPISGHTALYWYRQSLGQGPEFLIYFQGTGAADDSGLPNDRFFAVRPEGSVSTLKIQRTERGDSAVYLCASSPMNTGIYNEQFFGPGTRLTVL.

This clonotype appeared a few times. V is TRBV28 and J is TRBJ1-5; D might be TRBD1 (5 bases). Deletions cut 7 bases from V and 2 bases from J, with 15 bases between. The CDR3 has 15 amino acids. In germline, CDR1 is MDHEN, CDR2 SYDVKM. CDR3 in DNA: TGTGCCAGCACAACCCCCGTCAGGGGCAATCAGCCCCAGCATTTT. Residues: CASTTPVRGNQPQHF.

The chain links TRBV13 to TRBJ2-7; D uncertain. This CDR3 has 11 amino acids. Deletions cut 1 base from V and 6 bases from J, with 4 bases between. Germline-derived CDR1 and CDR2 are PRHDT and FYEKMQ (reference sequence). CDR3: CASSLEAEQYF. The CDR3 nucleotides read TGTGCCAGCAGCTTAGAGGCCGAGCAGTACTTC.

This clonotype appeared a few times. Here the CDR3 DNA reads TGTGCCAGCAGCTGGGGTGTAGGTAGCGGGAATTATAATGAGCAGTTCTTC. Translating it yields CASSWGVGSGNYNEQFF. The chain employs TRBV7-2 and TRBJ2-1, with 8 nucleotides matching TRBD2. V shed 4 bases, J shed 7 bases, and the junction held 15 bases outside the gene matches. CDR1 and CDR2 (germline): SGHTA, FQGNSA. This CDR3 has 17 residues.

V is TRBV15 and J is TRBJ2-4; maybe TRBD2 (6 bases). Trimming cost V 3 bases and J 9 bases, with 30 bases left between them. Germline loops: CDR1 LNHNV, CDR2 YYDKDF (reference sequence). This CDR3 is 19 amino acids long. The CDR3 coding sequence is TGTGCCACCAGCAGCCTAAGCTCCGGGAGTGGAGGGGTCAACGGCATTCAGTACTTC. Translating it yields CATSSLSSGSGGVNGIQYF.

The chain recombines TRBV28 with TRBJ1-2; D is undetermined. The CDR3 is 13 amino acids. Germline V CDR1 and CDR2: MDHEN, SYDVKM. The V and J ends lost 6 bases and 8 bases respectively, with 16 bases between them. The CDR3 protein is CASRSSDTGGYTF. DNA for the CDR3: TGTGCCAGCAGATCGAGCGACACTGGGGGCTACACCTTC.

This clonotype was observed a handful of times. V gene TRBV29-1 combines with J gene TRBJ2-7; 7 bases are a match to TRBD1. CDR1 is SQVTM and CDR2 is ANQGSEA in the germline V gene. The CDR3 has 15 amino acids. V was clipped by 4 bases and J by 2 bases; unmatched bases: 11. The CDR3, as DNA: TGCAGCGTTGGGCGGACTGAGACAGGGCCCTACGAGCAGTACTTC. Translated, it gives CSVGRTETGPYEQYF.

The sample holds a few counts of this clonotype. The J gene is TRBJ1-5, the V gene TRBV2; 9 bases match TRBD1. V dropped 6 bases and J dropped 6; count of bases not matched to a gene: 6. The CDR3 length is 14 residues. Germline V lookup: CDR1 SNHLY, CDR2 FYNNEI. This CDR3 reads CASRGQGGGQPQHF. DNA for the CDR3: TGTGCCAGCAGGGGACAGGGCGGGGGTCAGCCCCAGCATTTT. Full variable domain (outside the CDR3, taken from reference TRBV2 and TRBJ1-5): EPEVTQTPSHQVTQMGQEVILRCVPISNHLYFYWYRQILGQKVEFLVSFYNNEISEKSEIFDDQFSVERPDGSNFTLKIRSTKLEDSAMYFCASRGQGGGQPQHFGDGTRLSIL.

This clonotype came up a few times. The chain combines TRBV29-1 with TRBJ2-1; no clear D. The V end was cut by 1 base, the J end by 8 bases, with 12 bases between. Germline V lookup: CDR1 SQVTM, CDR2 ANQGSEA. The CDR3 is 13 amino acids. The chain's CDR3 is CSVEAIRTDEQFF. DNA of the CDR3: TGCAGCGTTGAAGCAATCCGAACCGATGAGCAGTTCTTC.

The rearrangement uses TRBV29-1 and TRBJ2-1; TRBD1 is a possible D gene (6 bases). The CDR3 consists of 14 residues. Trimming removed 5 bases from V and 0 bases from J, with 11 bases in between. Per the germline V gene, CDR1 is SQVTM and CDR2 is ANQGSEA. CDR3 bases: TGCAGCGTTCGGGACACCAGCTCCTACAATGAGCAGTTCTTC. Translated: CSVRDTSSYNEQFF.

This clonotype was detected a few times. The rearrangement links TRBV5-1 to TRBJ2-3; 11 positions match TRBD2. This CDR3 is 19 amino acids long. V lost 1 base and J lost 4; bases outside the gene matches: 14. Germline CDR1 reads SGHRS; CDR2 reads YFSETQ. The DNA of the CDR3 is TGCGCCAGCAGCTTGTTTGTTAGCGGGAGGGGCCGTCTCCCAGATACGCAGTATTTT. Encoded protein: CASSLFVSGRGRLPDTQYF.

The chain carries TRBV20-1 and TRBJ1-2; D is perhaps TRBD1 (6 bases). This CDR3 has 11 residues. The V gene's germline CDR1 is DFQATT and CDR2 SNEGSKA (reference sequence). CDR3 in DNA: TGCTCATCGGCAGGGGAGCTCGGCTACACCTTC. Residues: CSSAGELGYTF.

This clonotype has only a few counts. J is TRBJ2-3 and V is TRBV7-9; TRBD2 might be the D (5 bases). Trimming left V 5 bases short and J 1 base short, with 19 bases between. The germline CDR1 and CDR2 sequences are SEHNR and FQNEAQ (reference sequence). CDR3 length: 17 residues. The CDR3 loop is CASSHTRGGIGTDTQYF. Here the CDR3 DNA reads TGTGCCAGCAGCCACACTAGAGGTGGGATTGGCACAGATACGCAGTATTTT. Full variable domain (remainder filled in from reference TRBV7-9 and TRBJ2-3): DTGVSQNPRHKITKRGQNVTFRCDPISEHNRLYWYRQTLGQGPEFLTYFQNEAQLEKSRLLSDRFSAERPKGSFSTLEIQRTEQGDSAMYLCASSHTRGGIGTDTQYFGPGTRLTVL.

This clonotype was seen a handful of times. The gene calls are TRBV12-3 or TRBV12-4 and TRBJ2-7, with a tentative D call TRBD1 (6 bases). The CDR3 consists of 15 residues. V was clipped by 5 bases and J by 0 bases, with 14 bases between them. CDR3 bases: TGTGCCAGCAGTACAATTGACAGGAGCTCCTACGAGCAGTACTTC. Translated: CASSTIDRSSYEQYF.

This clonotype has a handful of counts. The J gene is TRBJ1-1, the V gene TRBV4-1; a possible D gene is TRBD1 (5 bases). Trimming took off 7 bases at V and 6 bases at J, with 12 bases between the two ends. The germline CDR1 and CDR2 sequences are MGHRA and YSYEKL. The CDR3 covers 12 residues. CDR3 DNA: TGCGCCAGCAAAGCCAAGGGGCCTGAAGCTTTCTTT. This sequence encodes CASKAKGPEAFF.

This clonotype has only a few counts. No DNA is shown, since the ends of the CDR3 on it are uncertain; the CDR3 is the one TCRdb lists. CDR3 amino acids: CISVSEAPSGGPPDTQYF. The rearrangement uses TRBV7-5 and TRBJ2-3; TRBD2, the table's D call, was not compared with the DNA. TRBV7-5 is a listed pseudogene. 18 amino acids form the CDR3, both terminal residues included.

The V call is TRBV12-3 or TRBV12-4, the J call TRBJ2-3, with unresolved D. The CDR3 contains 12 residues. V lost 5 bases and J 5 bases, leaving 8 bases between the germline ends. The CDR3 reads CASSPNIDTQYF. The CDR3 coding sequence is TGTGCCAGCAGTCCTAATATAGATACGCAGTATTTT.

This clonotype showed up many times. The chain recombines TRBV5-1 with TRBJ2-6; D gene ambiguous. The CDR3 extends over 12 amino acids. The V end was cut by 7 bases, the J end by 0 bases, with 2 bases between. Germline CDR1 reads SGHRS; CDR2 reads YFSETQ. CDR3 sequence: CASVSGANVLTF. CDR3 nucleotides: TGCGCCAGCGTCTCTGGGGCCAACGTCCTGACTTTC.

The CDR3: CASSPWTGGAYNEQFF. CDR3 nucleotides: TGTGCCAGCAGTCCCTGGACGGGGGGTGCCTACAATGAGCAGTTCTTC. The rearrangement uses TRBV27 and TRBJ2-1, with 7 bases matching TRBD2. In germline, CDR1 is MNHEY, CDR2 SMNVEV (reference sequence). This CDR3 is built from 16 residues. Trimming removed 5 bases from V and 2 bases from J; junction bases left unmatched: 9.

The V call is TRBV5-5, the J call TRBJ2-3, with 7 positions matching TRBD2. V lost 0 bases to trimming and J lost 1 base; unmatched junction nucleotides: 5. This CDR3 contains 16 residues. Germline V CDR1 and CDR2: SGHKS, YYEKEE (reference sequence). CDR3 sequence: CASSLVTLAGTDTQYF. Here the CDR3 DNA reads TGTGCCAGCAGCTTGGTTACCCTAGCGGGCACAGATACGCAGTATTTT.

This sequence joins TRBV29-1 and TRBJ2-5, with a possible D match to TRBD1 (5 bases). V was pared by 6 bases and J by 2 bases, with 13 bases between. This CDR3 is built from 13 residues. Germline CDR1 SQVTM, CDR2 ANQGSEA. The CDR3 spells CSVLGAAQETQYF. CDR3 bases: TGCAGCGTCCTTGGGGCGGCACAAGAGACCCAGTACTTC.